This TCR beta chain came from a study of blood T cells in healthy people across ages. Combining a sample-barcoded 5' primer with a J-beta primer mix, a second PCR ran for 7 to 11 cycles. TCRdb independently ran MiXCR on the 5' RACE reads; one entry per CDR3 protein. The table has about 670,000 distinct CDR3 sequences, less than 45% seen once. Sample: blood. The TCR was taken from a man of 80 years or more in good health.

The CDR3 DNA is TGTGCCAGCAGCCCCAGAGGCGGGACCGGCGGTACGCAGTATTTT. Its protein is CASSPRGGTGGTQYF. The rearrangement joins TRBV7-2 to TRBJ2-3, with D perhaps matching TRBD2 (6 bases). V was shortened by 5 bases and J by 8 bases, with 20 bases between the two germline ends. CDR3 size: 15 residues. Germline V lookup: CDR1 SGHTA, CDR2 FQGNSA.